These 32 T cell receptor beta chains were all obtained from the same sample, sequenced in a study of T cells in Graves' hyperthyroidism and ophthalmopathy. Amplification targeted TCR beta CDR3 regions from RNA transcripts. First-round RT-PCR with HTBI primers amplified the TCR CDR3 region. MiXCR, run by TCRdb on the multiplex PCR reads, gives a single entry per CDR3 protein. This sample carries approximately 560,000 distinct CDR3 sequences, 40% to 55% of them seen once, and the ten largest clones take roughly 8.2%. Sequencing used peripheral blood or thyroid tissue (not recorded which). The receptors were gathered from a woman between 18 and 30 years old with Graves' hyperthyroidism.

This chain connects TRBV24-1 to TRBJ2-2, with D possibly matching TRBD1 (6 bases). The CDR3 loop spans 15 amino acids. CDR1 is KGHDR and CDR2 is SFDVKD in the germline V gene. Trimming left V 4 bases short and J 3 bases short, with 11 bases between. CDR3: CATSDSRGYTGELFF. The CDR3 DNA sequence: TGTGCCACCAGTGACTCCAGGGGATACACCGGGGAGCTGTTTTTT.

The chain couples TRBV25-1 to TRBJ1-2; TRBD1 might be the D (6 bases). Germline V gene lookup returns CDR1 MGHDK and CDR2 SYGVNS. With 6 bases removed from V and 4 bases from J, the gap between germline ends came to 27 bases. This CDR3 has 18 amino acids. CDR3 amino acids: CASRPTRTVGTRPYGYTF. The CDR3 DNA follows: TGTGCCAGCAGACCTACTCGGACAGTAGGAACCCGACCCTATGGCTACACCTTC.

This clonotype was seen repeatedly, ten times or more. The chain links TRBV24-1 to TRBJ2-5; TRBD2 is a possible D gene (6 bases). V was shortened by 5 bases and J by 5 bases, with 20 bases between the two germline ends. This CDR3 is built from 16 residues. Germline assignment: CDR1 KGHDR and CDR2 SFDVKD. CDR3 sequence reads: CATSAPDAGRWETQYF. In DNA form, the CDR3 reads TGTGCCACCAGTGCCCCAGATGCGGGGCGCTGGGAGACCCAGTACTTC.

This clonotype was recorded only once. Since a much larger clone is just one base distant, this may be a read error. The chain has TRBV29-1 and TRBJ2-7, with TRBD1 matching over 9 bases. Germline V gene sequence: CDR1 SQVTM, CDR2 ANQGSEA. This CDR3 region has 13 residues. V dropped 7 bases and J dropped 3; count of bases not matched to a gene: 7. Here the CDR3 reads CSAQGDRVYEQYF. The CDR3 region has the DNA TGCAGCGCCCAAGGGGACAGGGTCTACGAGCAGTACTTC.

This sequence joins TRBV7-2 and TRBJ1-6, with 7 bases lining up with TRBD1. The V gene's germline CDR1 is SGHTA and CDR2 FQGNSA. V trimming: 6 bases; J trimming: 8 bases; junction bases outside the gene matches: 16. The CDR3 is 17 residues long. In nucleotides, the CDR3 is TGTGCCAGCAGTTTATCAGGACAGGTTAAGTGGGATTCACCCCTCCACTTT. It translates to CASSLSGQVKWDSPLHF. The whole variable domain, remainder taken from reference TRBV7-2 and TRBJ1-6, is GAGVSQSPSNKVTEKGKDVELRCDPISGHTALYWYRQSLGQGLEFLIYFQGNSAPDKSGLPSDRFSAERTGGSVSTLTIQRTQQEDSAVYLCASSLSGQVKWDSPLHFGNGTRLTVT.

The chain has TRBV6-5 and TRBJ1-2; D is possibly TRBD1 (5 bases). Per the germline V gene, CDR1 is MNHEY and CDR2 is SVGAGI. The ends were cut back, 0 bases at V and 4 bases at J, with 9 bases in the middle. This CDR3 has 14 residues. The CDR3: CASSYSAGPYGYTF. CDR3 in DNA: TGTGCCAGCAGTTACTCGGCAGGGCCCTATGGCTACACCTTC.

This chain connects TRBV12-3 or TRBV12-4 to TRBJ1-1; D unresolved. The V and J ends lost 1 base and 7 bases respectively, with 13 bases between them. This CDR3 is 14 amino acids long. In nucleotides, the CDR3 is TGTGCCAGCAGTTTAGACCTTCTTAGTGTTGAAGCTTTCTTT. This codes for CASSLDLLSVEAFF.

The chain employs TRBV29-1 and TRBJ1-3; D remains ambiguous. The CDR3 consists of 15 residues. The germline V gene has CDR1 SQVTM and CDR2 ANQGSEA. Trimming took 7 bases from V and 0 from J, leaving 16 bases between them. CDR3 nucleotides: TGCAGCGCCCTACATGGGCAGAGCTCTGGAAACACCATATATTTT. Protein sequence: CSALHGQSSGNTIYF.

V gene TRBV19 combines with J gene TRBJ1-5; the D gene is possibly TRBD1 (5 bases). Germline V CDR1 and CDR2: LNHDA, SQIVND (reference sequence). The CDR3 covers 12 residues. V lost 8 bases and J lost 6, with 11 bases in between. CDR3 DNA sequence: TGTGCCAGTCACAAAGGGGTTCAGCCCCAGCATTTT. Protein: CASHKGVQPQHF.

On this clonotype: A clone one base away is much larger, so this may be a read error. The rearrangement links TRBV2 to TRBJ2-6; D remains unclear. Germline values: CDR1 SNHLY, CDR2 FYNNEI. Trimming cost V 6 bases and J 2 bases, with 17 bases left between them. The CDR3 has 17 residues. The CDR3 coding sequence is TGTGCCAGCAGCCCGGGTGTCGTAACCCCTGGGGCCAACGTCCTGACTTTC. Residues: CASSPGVVTPGANVLTF.

This clonotype was counted ten times or more. This chain joins TRBV24-1 and TRBJ1-1, with no clear D. Trimming left V 2 bases short and J 4 bases short, with 10 bases between. Germline CDR1 and CDR2: KGHDR and SFDVKD. There are 14 residues in the CDR3. The DNA for the CDR3 is TGTGCCACCAGTGATTCCCGGCGGGGCACTGAAGCTTTCTTT. Its protein is CATSDSRRGTEAFF.

This clonotype was seen a few times. V usage is TRBV19 and J usage is TRBJ1-1, with 8 bases that match TRBD1. Germline CDR1 reads LNHDA; CDR2 reads SQIVND (reference sequence). CDR3 length equals 14 residues. The junction had 8 bases not matched to a gene; V was cut back by 6 bases and J by 5 bases. DNA of the CDR3: TGTGCCAGTAGGCCAGGGGGCGAGTTAACTGAAGCTTTCTTT. Translating gives CASRPGGELTEAFF.

The V and J genes are TRBV7-6 and TRBJ2-7; D is perhaps TRBD2 (6 bases). This CDR3 is 14 amino acids long. Germline CDR1 SGHVS, CDR2 FNYEAQ. Between the trimmed V and J ends, which lost 5 bases and 2 bases, there was a span of 13 bases. In DNA, the CDR3 is TGTGCCAGCAGCCTCCGGGACTTCACCTACGAGCAGTACTTC. Translating it yields CASSLRDFTYEQYF.

V and J are TRBV29-1 and TRBJ1-2; D perhaps matches TRBD1 (5 bases). V was shortened by 7 bases and J by 5 bases, with 8 bases between the two germline ends. The CDR3 totals 10 residues. Per germline, CDR1 SQVTM and CDR2 ANQGSEA. The chain's CDR3 is CSEGPYGYTF. CDR3 coding DNA: TGCAGCGAGGGACCTTATGGCTACACCTTC.

The V and J genes are TRBV6-2 or TRBV6-3 and TRBJ1-1, with 9 positions matching TRBD1. The CDR3 spans 14 residues. After removal of 8 bases from V and 0 bases from J, the junction contained 4 bases not matched to a gene. Germline CDR1 reads MNHEY; CDR2 reads SVGEGT. The CDR3 bases are TGTGCCAGCGGGACAGGGCGATTGAACACTGAAGCTTTCTTT. Its translation: CASGTGRLNTEAFF.

As for this clonotype: A read error is possible here, since a much larger clone lies one base away. Written as DNA, the CDR3 is TGCAGCGTTGATCGGTTCCTGAGCACTGAAGCTTTCTTT. Its protein is CSVDRFLSTEAFF. The rearrangement joins TRBV29-1 to TRBJ1-1; D uncertain. CDR3 size: 13 residues. Per the germline V gene, CDR1 is SQVTM and CDR2 is ANQGSEA. V lost 3 bases and J lost 4, with 12 bases in between.

This clonotype was detected once. The rearrangement joins TRBV5-1 to TRBJ1-3, with 7 nucleotides matching TRBD1. The ends lost 2 bases at V and 7 bases at J; junction bases unmatched: 9. The CDR3 runs to 15 residues. Germline V gene sequence: CDR1 SGHRS, CDR2 YFSETQ. The DNA for the CDR3 is TGCGCCAGCAGCTTAGCCTCGGGACAGACCAACACCATATATTTT. Translating it yields CASSLASGQTNTIYF.

The chain carries TRBV13 and TRBJ1-1; TRBD1 aligns across 7 bases. Germline lookup yields CDR1 PRHDT and CDR2 FYEKMQ (reference sequence). This CDR3 contains 11 residues. V shed 6 bases and J 12 bases; nucleotides not matched to a gene: 7. The CDR3 here is CASSTQGGSFF. DNA for the CDR3: TGTGCCAGCAGTACGCAGGGGGGATCTTTCTTT.

CDR3 sequence: CASSLPSGRDTGELFF. As DNA, the CDR3 is TGCGCCAGCAGCCTTCCTAGCGGGAGAGACACCGGGGAGCTGTTTTTT. This chain links TRBV5-1 with TRBJ2-2; 10 nucleotides line up with TRBD2. V gave up 4 bases and J gave up 3 bases; unmatched junction bases: 6. Germline V CDR1 and CDR2: SGHRS, YFSETQ. The CDR3 spans 16 residues.

This clonotype was counted at least ten times. The chain employs TRBV7-2 and TRBJ1-6; no clear D gene. The CDR3 is 14 amino acids. Trimming shortened V by 1 base and J by 6 bases, and 7 bases separated the two germline ends. The germline gives CDR1 SGHTA, CDR2 FQGNSA. DNA of the CDR3: TGTGCCAGCAGCTTAGATCGGTCTAATTCACCCCTCCACTTT. The encoded protein is CASSLDRSNSPLHF.

The chain employs TRBV20-1 and TRBJ2-7; 9 bases fit TRBD1. The CDR3 covers 14 residues. Germline V gene lookup returns CDR1 DFQATT and CDR2 SNEGSKA (reference sequence). With V trimmed by 5 bases and J by 1 base, 6 bases remained unmatched. The CDR3 loop reads CSAPRDRVSYEQYF. As DNA, the CDR3 is TGCAGTGCTCCACGGGACAGGGTTTCCTACGAGCAGTACTTC.

V is TRBV9 and J is TRBJ2-7; TRBD1 agrees at 7 bases. The CDR3 is made up of 13 amino acids. The V and J ends lost 5 bases and 4 bases, in that order; junction bases with no gene match: 6. In germline, CDR1 is SGDLS, CDR2 YYNGEE. CDR3 coding DNA: TGTGCCAGCAGAGCCGGACAGGATTACGAGCAGTACTTC. It codes for CASRAGQDYEQYF.

In its sample, this clonotype was seen many times. The rearrangement uses TRBV2 and TRBJ1-1, with D perhaps TRBD1 (5 bases). The V gene's germline CDR1 is SNHLY and CDR2 FYNNEI. This CDR3 has 11 residues. Trimming left V 5 bases short and J 7 bases short, with 8 bases between. The chain's CDR3 is CASSWTLEAFF. DNA of the CDR3: TGTGCCAGCAGTTGGACACTTGAAGCTTTCTTT.

This clonotype appeared a few times. This chain joins TRBV2 and TRBJ1-2; 7 positions match TRBD1. This CDR3 contains 15 residues. The junction had 11 bases not matched to a gene; V was cut back by 6 bases and J by 4 bases. CDR1 and CDR2 (germline): SNHLY, FYNNEI. This CDR3 reads CASSGSAGQLYGYTF. CDR3 bases: TGTGCCAGCAGCGGGAGCGCGGGACAGCTCTATGGCTACACCTTC.

The chain uses TRBV29-1 and TRBJ1-2; maybe TRBD1 (5 bases). From germline, CDR1 is SQVTM and CDR2 ANQGSEA. The CDR3 has 14 amino acids. The V end lost 7 bases, the J end lost 7 bases, and 22 bases lay between the germline ends. The CDR3 DNA is TGCAGCGCCTTCGGGGGTGGTGGGCGTAGTGGCTACACCTTC. This encodes CSAFGGGGRSGYTF.

This rearrangement joins TRBV10-3 to TRBJ1-6; weak D call: TRBD1 (5 bases). Germline V gene lookup returns CDR1 ENHRY and CDR2 SYGVKD. There are 13 residues in the CDR3. The ends were cut back, 7 bases at V and 14 bases at J, with 18 bases in the middle. CDR3 sequence: CAITEGTQRALHF. The CDR3 DNA is TGTGCCATCACCGAAGGGACCCAAAGGGCCCTCCACTTT.

The table lists this clonotype with many counts. This chain uses TRBV29-1 with TRBJ1-2, with 8 bases lining up with TRBD1. This CDR3 is 13 amino acids long. CDR1 SQVTM and CDR2 ANQGSEA come from the germline V gene. Trimming took 7 bases from V and 6 from J; bases not matched to a gene: 10. CDR3 residues: CSAPDREGNGYTF. The CDR3 coding sequence is TGCAGCGCCCCGGACAGGGAAGGTAATGGCTACACCTTC.

The J gene is TRBJ2-7, the V gene TRBV7-6; weak D call: TRBD2 (6 bases). Germline V gene data show CDR1 as SGHVS and CDR2 as FNYEAQ. Between the trimmed V and J ends, which lost 5 bases and 3 bases, there was a span of 20 bases. The CDR3 sequence is 16 residues long. CDR3 loop: CASSHPYGSGNYEQYF. The CDR3 DNA sequence: TGTGCCAGCAGCCACCCCTACGGTAGCGGAAACTACGAGCAGTACTTC.

The V gene is TRBV7-6, the J gene TRBJ2-6; 10 bases are a match to TRBD1. Trimming removed 4 bases from V and 7 bases from J; junction bases left unmatched: 1. CDR3 length: 14 residues. Germline lookup yields CDR1 SGHVS and CDR2 FNYEAQ. The CDR3 bases are TGTGCCAGCAGCTGGGACAGGGGTGCCAACGTCCTGACTTTC. Translation gives CASSWDRGANVLTF.

A few counts support this clonotype. The V gene is TRBV12-3 or TRBV12-4, the J gene TRBJ1-1; D gene uncertain. V lost 8 bases and J lost 0, with 13 bases in between. The CDR3 consists of 14 residues. The CDR3 protein is CASLRRAMNTEAFF. DNA for the CDR3: TGTGCCAGCCTACGACGGGCCATGAACACTGAAGCTTTCTTT.

The chain recombines TRBV20-1 with TRBJ1-1; 9 bases line up with TRBD1. The CDR3 spans 13 residues. The germline gives CDR1 DFQATT, CDR2 SNEGSKA (reference sequence). J gave up 5 bases and V 3 bases, and 4 bases lay outside the gene matches. CDR3 bases: TGCAGTGCTAGGACAGGGGGGGATACTGAAGCTTTCTTT. It translates to CSARTGGDTEAFF.

This clonotype occurred many times. This chain uses TRBV7-8 with TRBJ1-3, with TRBD1 matching over 8 bases. V lost 4 bases and J lost 4; bases outside the gene matches: 6. CDR3 length: 15 amino acids. Germline lookup yields CDR1 SGHVS and CDR2 FQNEAQ. CDR3 loop: CASSWQGASGNTIYF. The CDR3 DNA is TGTGCCAGCAGCTGGCAGGGGGCGTCGGGAAACACCATATATTTT.